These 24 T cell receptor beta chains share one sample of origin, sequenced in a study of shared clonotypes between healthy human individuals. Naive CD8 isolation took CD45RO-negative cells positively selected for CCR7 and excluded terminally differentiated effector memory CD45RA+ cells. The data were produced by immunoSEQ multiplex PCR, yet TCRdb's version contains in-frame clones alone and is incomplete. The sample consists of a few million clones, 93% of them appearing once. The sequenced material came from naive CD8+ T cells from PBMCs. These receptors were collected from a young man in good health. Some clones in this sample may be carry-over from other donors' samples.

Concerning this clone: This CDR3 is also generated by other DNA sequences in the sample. The CDR3 loop reads CASSLGLAGSYNEQFF. The CDR3 bases are TGTGCCAGCAGCTTGGGGCTAGCGGGATCCTACAATGAGCAGTTCTTC. The chain links TRBV5-6 to TRBJ2-1; TRBD2 aligns across 9 bases. Germline-derived CDR1 and CDR2 are SGHDT and YYEEEE. The V gene end was trimmed by 0 bases and the J gene end by 1 base; junction bases not matched to a gene: 2. This CDR3 is 16 amino acids long.

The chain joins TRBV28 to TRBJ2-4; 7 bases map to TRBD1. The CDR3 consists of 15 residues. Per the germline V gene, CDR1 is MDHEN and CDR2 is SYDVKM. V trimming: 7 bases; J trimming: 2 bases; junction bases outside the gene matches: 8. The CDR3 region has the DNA TGTGCCAGCACATCAAACAGGGGTACCAAAAACATTCAGTACTTC. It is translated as CASTSNRGTKNIQYF.

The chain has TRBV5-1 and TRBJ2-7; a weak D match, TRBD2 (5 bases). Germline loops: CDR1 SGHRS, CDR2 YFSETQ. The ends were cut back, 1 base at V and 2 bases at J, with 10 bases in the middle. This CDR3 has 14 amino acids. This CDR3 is CASSLLRGPYEQYF. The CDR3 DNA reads TGCGCCAGCAGCTTGTTACGCGGGCCCTACGAGCAGTACTTC.

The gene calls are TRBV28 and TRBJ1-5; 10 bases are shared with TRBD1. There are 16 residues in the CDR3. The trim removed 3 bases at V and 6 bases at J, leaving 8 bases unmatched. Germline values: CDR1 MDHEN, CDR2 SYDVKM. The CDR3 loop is CASSLGTGVVAQPQHF. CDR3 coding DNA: TGTGCCAGCAGTTTGGGGACAGGGGTCGTCGCTCAGCCCCAGCATTTT.

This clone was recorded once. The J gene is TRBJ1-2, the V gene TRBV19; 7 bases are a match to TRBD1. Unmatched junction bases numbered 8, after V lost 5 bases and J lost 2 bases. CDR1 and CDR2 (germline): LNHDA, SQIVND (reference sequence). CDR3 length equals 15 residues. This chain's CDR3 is CASSPLTGRNYGYTF. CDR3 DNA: TGTGCCAGTAGTCCCCTGACAGGGAGAAACTATGGCTACACCTTC.

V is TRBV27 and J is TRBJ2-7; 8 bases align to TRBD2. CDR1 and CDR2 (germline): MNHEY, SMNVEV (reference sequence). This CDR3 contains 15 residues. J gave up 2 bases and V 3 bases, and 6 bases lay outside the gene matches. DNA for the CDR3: TGTGCCAGCAGTTTCGGCGGGAGGCATACCTACGAGCAGTACTTC. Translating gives CASSFGGRHTYEQYF.

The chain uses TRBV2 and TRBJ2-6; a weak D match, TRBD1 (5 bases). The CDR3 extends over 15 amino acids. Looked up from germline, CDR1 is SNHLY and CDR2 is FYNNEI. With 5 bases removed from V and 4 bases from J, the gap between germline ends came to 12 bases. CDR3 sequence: CASSKGAVGANVLTF. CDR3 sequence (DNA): TGTGCCAGCAGTAAAGGGGCTGTAGGGGCCAACGTCCTGACTTTC.

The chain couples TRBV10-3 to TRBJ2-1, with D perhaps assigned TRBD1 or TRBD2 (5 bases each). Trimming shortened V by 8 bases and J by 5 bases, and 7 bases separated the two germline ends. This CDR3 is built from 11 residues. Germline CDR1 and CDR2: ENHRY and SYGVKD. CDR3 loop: CAIVGDNEQFF. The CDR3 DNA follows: TGTGCCATCGTGGGGGACAATGAGCAGTTCTTC.

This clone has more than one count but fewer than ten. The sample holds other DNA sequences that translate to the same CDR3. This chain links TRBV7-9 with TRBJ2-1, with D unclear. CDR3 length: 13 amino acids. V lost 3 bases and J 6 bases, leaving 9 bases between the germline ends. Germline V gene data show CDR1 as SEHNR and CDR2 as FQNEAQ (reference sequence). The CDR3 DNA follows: TGTGCCAGCAGCTTGGACCGTGGCAATGAGCAGTTCTTC. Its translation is CASSLDRGNEQFF.

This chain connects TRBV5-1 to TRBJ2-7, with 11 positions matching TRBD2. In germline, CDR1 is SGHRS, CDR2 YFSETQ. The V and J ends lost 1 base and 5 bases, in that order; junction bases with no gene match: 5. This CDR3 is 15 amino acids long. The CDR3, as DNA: TGCGCCAGCAGCTTGTACGAGACTAGCGGGAACGAGCAGTACTTC. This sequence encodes CASSLYETSGNEQYF. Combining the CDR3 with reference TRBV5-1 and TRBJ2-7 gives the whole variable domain KAGVTQTPRYLIKTRGQQVTLSCSPISGHRSVSWYQQTPGQGLQFLFEYFSETQRNKGNFPGRFSGRQFSNSRSEMNVSTLELGDSALYLCASSLYETSGNEQYFGPGTRLTVT.

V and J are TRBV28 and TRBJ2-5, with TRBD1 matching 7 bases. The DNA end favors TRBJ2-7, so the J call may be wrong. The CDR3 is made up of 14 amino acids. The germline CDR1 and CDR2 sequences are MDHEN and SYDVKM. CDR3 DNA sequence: TGTGCCAGCAGTTTAAGGGACAGTGGGTACGAGCAGTACTTC. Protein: CASSLRDSGYEQYF.

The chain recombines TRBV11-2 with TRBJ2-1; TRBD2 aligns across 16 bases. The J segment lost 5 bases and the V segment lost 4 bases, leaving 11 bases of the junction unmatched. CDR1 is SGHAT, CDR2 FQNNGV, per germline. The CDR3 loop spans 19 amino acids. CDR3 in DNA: TGTGCCAGCAGCTATGGCCCGGGACTAGCGGGAGGGTCCGACAATGAGCAGTTCTTC. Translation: CASSYGPGLAGGSDNEQFF.

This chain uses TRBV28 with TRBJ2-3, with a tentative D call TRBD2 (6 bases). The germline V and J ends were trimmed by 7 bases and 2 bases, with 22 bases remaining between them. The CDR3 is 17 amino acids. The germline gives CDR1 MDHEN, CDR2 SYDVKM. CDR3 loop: CASNPGGGGQATDTQYF. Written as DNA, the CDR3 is TGTGCCAGCAATCCGGGCGGAGGAGGGCAGGCCACAGATACGCAGTATTTT.

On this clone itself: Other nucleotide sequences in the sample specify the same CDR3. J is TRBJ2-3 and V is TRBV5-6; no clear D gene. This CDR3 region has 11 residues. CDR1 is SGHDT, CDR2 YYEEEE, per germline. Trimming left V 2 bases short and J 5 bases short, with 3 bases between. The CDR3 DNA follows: TGTGCCAGCAGCTTACTAGATACGCAGTATTTT. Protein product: CASSLLDTQYF.

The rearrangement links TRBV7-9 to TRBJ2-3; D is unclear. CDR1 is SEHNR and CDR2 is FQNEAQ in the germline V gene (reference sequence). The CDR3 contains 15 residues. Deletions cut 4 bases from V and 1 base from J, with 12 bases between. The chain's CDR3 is CASSSGGVGTDTQYF. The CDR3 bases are TGTGCCAGCAGCTCGGGTGGTGTCGGCACAGATACGCAGTATTTT.

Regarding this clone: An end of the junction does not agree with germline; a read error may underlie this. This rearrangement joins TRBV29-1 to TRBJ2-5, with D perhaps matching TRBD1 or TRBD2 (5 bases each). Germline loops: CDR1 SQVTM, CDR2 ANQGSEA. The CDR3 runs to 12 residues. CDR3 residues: CSVVRGGEAQYF. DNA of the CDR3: TGCAGCGTGGTGCGTGGGGGAGAGGCCCAGTACTTC.

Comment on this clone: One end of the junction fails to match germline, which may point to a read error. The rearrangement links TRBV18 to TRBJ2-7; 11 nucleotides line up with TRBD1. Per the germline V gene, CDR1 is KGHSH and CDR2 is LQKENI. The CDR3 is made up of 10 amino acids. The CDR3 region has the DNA TGTGCCGGCTCAGCGGGACAGGGGGACTTC. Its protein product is CAGSAGQGDF.

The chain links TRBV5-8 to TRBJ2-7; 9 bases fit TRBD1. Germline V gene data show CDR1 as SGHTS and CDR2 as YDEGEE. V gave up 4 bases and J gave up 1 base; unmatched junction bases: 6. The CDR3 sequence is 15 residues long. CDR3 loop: CASSPMDRGSYEQYF. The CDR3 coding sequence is TGTGCCAGCAGCCCGATGGACAGGGGATCCTACGAGCAGTACTTC.

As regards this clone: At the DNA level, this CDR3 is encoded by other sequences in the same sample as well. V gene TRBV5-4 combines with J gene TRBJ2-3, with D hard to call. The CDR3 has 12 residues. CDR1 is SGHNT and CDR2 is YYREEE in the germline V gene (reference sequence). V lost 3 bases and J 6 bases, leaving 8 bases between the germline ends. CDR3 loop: CASSWGPDTQYF. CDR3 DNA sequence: TGTGCCAGCAGCTGGGGTCCGGATACGCAGTATTTT.

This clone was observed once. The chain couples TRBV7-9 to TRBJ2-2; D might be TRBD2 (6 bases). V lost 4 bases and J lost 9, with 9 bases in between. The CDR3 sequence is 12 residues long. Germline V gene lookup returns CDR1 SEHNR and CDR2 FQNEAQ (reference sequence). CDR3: CASSYGSRELFF. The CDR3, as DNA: TGTGCCAGCAGCTACGGGAGTCGGGAGCTGTTTTTT.

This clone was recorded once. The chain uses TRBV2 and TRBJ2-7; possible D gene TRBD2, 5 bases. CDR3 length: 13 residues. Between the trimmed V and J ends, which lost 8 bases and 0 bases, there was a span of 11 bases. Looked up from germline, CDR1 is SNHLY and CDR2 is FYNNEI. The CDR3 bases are TGTGCCAGCCTTAGCGTCAACTCCTACGAGCAGTACTTC. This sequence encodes CASLSVNSYEQYF.

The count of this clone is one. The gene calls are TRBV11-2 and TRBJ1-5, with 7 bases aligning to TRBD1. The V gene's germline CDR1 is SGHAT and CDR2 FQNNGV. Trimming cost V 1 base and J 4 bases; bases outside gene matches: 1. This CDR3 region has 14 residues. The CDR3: CASSLVGQNQPQHF. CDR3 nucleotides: TGTGCCAGCAGCTTAGTGGGACAGAATCAGCCCCAGCATTTT.

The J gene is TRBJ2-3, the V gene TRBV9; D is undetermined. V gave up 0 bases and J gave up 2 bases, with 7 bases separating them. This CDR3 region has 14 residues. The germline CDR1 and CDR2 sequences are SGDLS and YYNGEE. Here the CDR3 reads CASSVGLLTDTQYF. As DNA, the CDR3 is TGTGCCAGCAGCGTAGGGTTACTCACAGATACGCAGTATTTT.

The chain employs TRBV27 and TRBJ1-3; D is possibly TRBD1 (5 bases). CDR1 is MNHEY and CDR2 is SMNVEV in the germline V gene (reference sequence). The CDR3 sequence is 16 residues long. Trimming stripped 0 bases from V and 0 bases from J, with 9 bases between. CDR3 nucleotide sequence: TGTGCCAGCAGTTTATCCTGGGGGAGCTCTGGAAACACCATATATTTT. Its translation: CASSLSWGSSGNTIYF.